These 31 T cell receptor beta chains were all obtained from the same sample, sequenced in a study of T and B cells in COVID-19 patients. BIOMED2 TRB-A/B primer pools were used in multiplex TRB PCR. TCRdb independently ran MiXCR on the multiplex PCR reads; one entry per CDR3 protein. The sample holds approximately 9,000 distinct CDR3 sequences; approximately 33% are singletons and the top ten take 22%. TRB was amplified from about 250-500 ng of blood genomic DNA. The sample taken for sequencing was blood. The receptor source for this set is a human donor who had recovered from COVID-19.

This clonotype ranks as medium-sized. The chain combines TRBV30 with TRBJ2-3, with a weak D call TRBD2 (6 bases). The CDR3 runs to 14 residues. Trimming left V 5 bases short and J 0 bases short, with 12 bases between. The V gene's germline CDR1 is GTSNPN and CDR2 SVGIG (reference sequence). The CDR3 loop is CAWVPRGSTDTQYF. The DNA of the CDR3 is TGTGCCTGGGTCCCCCGGGGGAGCACAGATACGCAGTATTTT. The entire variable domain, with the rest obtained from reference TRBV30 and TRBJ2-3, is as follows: SQTIHQWPATLVQPVGSPLSLECTVEGTSNPNLYWYRQAAGRGLQLLFYSVGIGQISSEVPQNLSASRPQDRQFILSSKKLLLSDSGFYLCAWVPRGSTDTQYFGPGTRLTVL.

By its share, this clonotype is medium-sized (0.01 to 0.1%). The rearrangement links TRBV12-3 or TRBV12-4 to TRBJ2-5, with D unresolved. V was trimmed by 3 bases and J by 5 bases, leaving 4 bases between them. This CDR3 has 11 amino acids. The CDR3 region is CASSFGETQYF. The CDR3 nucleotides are TGTGCCAGCAGTTTCGGGGAGACCCAGTACTTC.

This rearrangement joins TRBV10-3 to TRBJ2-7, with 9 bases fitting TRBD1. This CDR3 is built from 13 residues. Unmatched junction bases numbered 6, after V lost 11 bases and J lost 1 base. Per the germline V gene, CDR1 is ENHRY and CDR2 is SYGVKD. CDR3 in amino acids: CAGSGTGSYEQYF. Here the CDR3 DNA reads TGTGCCGGGTCCGGGACAGGGTCCTACGAGCAGTACTTC.

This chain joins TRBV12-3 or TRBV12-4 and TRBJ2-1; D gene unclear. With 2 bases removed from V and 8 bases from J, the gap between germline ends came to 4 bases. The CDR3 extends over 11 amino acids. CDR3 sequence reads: CASSLIDEQFF. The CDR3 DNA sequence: TGTGCCAGCAGTTTAATCGATGAGCAGTTCTTC.

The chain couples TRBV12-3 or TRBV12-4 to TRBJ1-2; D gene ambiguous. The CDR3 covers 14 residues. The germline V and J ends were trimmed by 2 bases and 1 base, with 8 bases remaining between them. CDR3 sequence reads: CASSLTTLNYGYTF. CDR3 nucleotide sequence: TGTGCCAGCAGTTTAACGACACTTAACTATGGCTACACCTTC.

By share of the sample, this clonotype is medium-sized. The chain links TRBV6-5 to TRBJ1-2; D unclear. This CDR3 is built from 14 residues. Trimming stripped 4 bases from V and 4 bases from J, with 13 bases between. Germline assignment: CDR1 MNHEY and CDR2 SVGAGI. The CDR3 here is CASSSGGIAYGYTF. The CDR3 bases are TGTGCCAGCAGTTCTGGTGGTATAGCCTATGGCTACACCTTC.

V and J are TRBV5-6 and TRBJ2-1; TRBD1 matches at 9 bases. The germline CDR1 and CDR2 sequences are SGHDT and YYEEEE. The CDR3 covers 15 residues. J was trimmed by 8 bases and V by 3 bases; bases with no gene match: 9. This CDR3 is CASSSTGTGTHEQFF. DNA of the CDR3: TGTGCCAGCAGCTCCACCGGGACAGGGACCCATGAGCAGTTCTTC.

The CDR3 sequence: CAISESRGGTEAFF. The CDR3 nucleotides read TGTGCCATCAGTGAGTCTAGGGGAGGCACTGAAGCTTTCTTT. This chain uses TRBV10-3 with TRBJ1-1; tentative D call: TRBD1 (5 bases). V lost 0 bases and J lost 4, with 9 bases in between. There are 14 residues in the CDR3. Germline loops: CDR1 ENHRY, CDR2 SYGVKD.

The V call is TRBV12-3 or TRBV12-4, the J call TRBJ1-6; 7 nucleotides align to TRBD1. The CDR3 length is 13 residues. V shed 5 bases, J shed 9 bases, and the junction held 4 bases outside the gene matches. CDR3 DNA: TGTGCCAGCAGTCAGGGGGGCGCTTCACCCCTCCACTTT. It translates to CASSQGGASPLHF.

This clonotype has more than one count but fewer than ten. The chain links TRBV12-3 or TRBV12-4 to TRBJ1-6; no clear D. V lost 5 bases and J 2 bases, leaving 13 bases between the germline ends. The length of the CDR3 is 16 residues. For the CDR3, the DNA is TGTGCCAGCAGTCCGGGCCCGGGAGCCTATAATTCACCCCTCCACTTT. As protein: CASSPGPGAYNSPLHF.

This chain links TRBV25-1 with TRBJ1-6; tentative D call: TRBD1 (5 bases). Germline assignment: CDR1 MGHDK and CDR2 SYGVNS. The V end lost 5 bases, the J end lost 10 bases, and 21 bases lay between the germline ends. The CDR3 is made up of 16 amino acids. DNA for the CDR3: TGTGCCAGCAGTCCTCGATCCCAGGGTGGGTGGTCACCCCTCCACTTT. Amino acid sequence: CASSPRSQGGWSPLHF.

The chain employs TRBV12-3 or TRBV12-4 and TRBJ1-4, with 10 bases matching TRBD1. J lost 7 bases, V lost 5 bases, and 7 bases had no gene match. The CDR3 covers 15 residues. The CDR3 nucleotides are TGTGCCAGCAGTCTCAGGACAGGGGGTGGTGAAAAACTGTTTTTT. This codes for CASSLRTGGGEKLFF.

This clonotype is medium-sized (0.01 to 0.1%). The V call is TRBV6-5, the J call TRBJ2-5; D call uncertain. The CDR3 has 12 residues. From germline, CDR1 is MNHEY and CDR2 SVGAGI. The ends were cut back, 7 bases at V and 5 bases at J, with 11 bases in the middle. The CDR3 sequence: CASTTPGETQYF. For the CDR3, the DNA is TGTGCCAGCACCACTCCTGGGGAGACCCAGTACTTC.

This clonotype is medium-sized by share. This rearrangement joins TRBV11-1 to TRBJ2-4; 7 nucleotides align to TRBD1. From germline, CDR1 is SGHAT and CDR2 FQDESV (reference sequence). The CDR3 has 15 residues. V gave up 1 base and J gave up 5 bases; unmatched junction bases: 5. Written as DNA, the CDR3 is TGTGCCAGCAGCTTAGAAAGAGGGGGCCAAAACATTCAGTACTTC. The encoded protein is CASSLERGGQNIQYF. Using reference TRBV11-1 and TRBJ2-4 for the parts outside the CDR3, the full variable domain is EAEVAQSPRYKITEKSQAVAFWCDPISGHATLYWYRQILGQGPELLVQFQDESVVDDSQLPKDRFSAERLKGVDSTLKIQPAELGDSAMYLCASSLERGGQNIQYFGAGTRLSVL.

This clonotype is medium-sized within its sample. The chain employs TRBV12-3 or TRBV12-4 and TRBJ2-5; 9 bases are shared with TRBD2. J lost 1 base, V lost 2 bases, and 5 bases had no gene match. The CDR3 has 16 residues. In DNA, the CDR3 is TGTGCCAGCAGTTTACTGTCAGCGGGGGGCCAAGAGACCCAGTACTTC. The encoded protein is CASSLLSAGGQETQYF.

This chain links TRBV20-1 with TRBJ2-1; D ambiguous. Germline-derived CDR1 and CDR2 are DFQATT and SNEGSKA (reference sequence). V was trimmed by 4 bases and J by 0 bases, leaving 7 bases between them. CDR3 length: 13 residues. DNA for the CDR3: TGCAGTGCTACGAAAAACTCCTACAATGAGCAGTTCTTC. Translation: CSATKNSYNEQFF.

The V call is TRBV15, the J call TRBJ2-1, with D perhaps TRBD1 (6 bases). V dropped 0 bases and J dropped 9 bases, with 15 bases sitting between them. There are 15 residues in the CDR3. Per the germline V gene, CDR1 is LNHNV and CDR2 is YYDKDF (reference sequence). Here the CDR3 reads CATSRDWGQQGEQFF. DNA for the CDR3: TGTGCCACCAGCAGAGATTGGGGCCAACAGGGTGAGCAGTTCTTC.

The CDR3 DNA sequence: TGTGCCAGCAGCGAGCAACGGACTAGCGGGGGGCTCAATGAGCAGTTCTTC. This translates into CASSEQRTSGGLNEQFF. V is TRBV7-9 and J is TRBJ2-1, with 14 nucleotides matching TRBD2. V lost 5 bases and J lost 6; bases outside the gene matches: 9. Germline loops: CDR1 SEHNR, CDR2 FQNEAQ (reference sequence). The CDR3 has 17 amino acids.

The CDR3 region has the DNA TGTGCCAGTAGTTTCCTAGCGGGGGGGCTAGTCACCGGGGAGCTGTTTTTT. This encodes CASSFLAGGLVTGELFF. The rearrangement links TRBV19 to TRBJ2-2; 12 nucleotides match TRBD2. The germline gives CDR1 LNHDA, CDR2 SQIVND (reference sequence). Trimming at V came to 5 bases and at J to 4 bases, leaving 8 bases not matched to a gene. The CDR3 is 17 amino acids.

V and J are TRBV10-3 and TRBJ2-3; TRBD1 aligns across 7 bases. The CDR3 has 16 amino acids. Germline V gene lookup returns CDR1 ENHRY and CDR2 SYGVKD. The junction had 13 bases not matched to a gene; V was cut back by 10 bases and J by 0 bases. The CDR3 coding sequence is TGTGCCAGCGGACAGGCGGATTCCTTTAGCACAGATACGCAGTATTTT. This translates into CASGQADSFSTDTQYF.

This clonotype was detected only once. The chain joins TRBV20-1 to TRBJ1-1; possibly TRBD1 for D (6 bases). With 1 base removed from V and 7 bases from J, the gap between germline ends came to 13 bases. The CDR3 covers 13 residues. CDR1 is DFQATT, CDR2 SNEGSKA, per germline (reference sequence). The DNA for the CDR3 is TGCAGTGCTAGAGGGAACTACAGGGATGAAGCTTTCTTT. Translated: CSARGNYRDEAFF.

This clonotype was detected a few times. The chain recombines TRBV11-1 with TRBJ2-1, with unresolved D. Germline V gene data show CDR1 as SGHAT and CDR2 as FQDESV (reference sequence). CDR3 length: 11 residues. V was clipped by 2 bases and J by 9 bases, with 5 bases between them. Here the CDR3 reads CASSLLGEQFF. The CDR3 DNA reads TGTGCCAGCAGCTTACTTGGTGAGCAGTTCTTC.

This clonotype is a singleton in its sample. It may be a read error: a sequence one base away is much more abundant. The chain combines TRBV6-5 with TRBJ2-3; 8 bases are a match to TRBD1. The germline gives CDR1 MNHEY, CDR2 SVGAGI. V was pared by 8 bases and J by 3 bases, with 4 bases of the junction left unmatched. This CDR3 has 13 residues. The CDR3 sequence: CASVDRVTDTQYF. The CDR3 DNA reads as TGTGCCAGCGTGGACAGGGTTACAGATACGCAGTATTTT.

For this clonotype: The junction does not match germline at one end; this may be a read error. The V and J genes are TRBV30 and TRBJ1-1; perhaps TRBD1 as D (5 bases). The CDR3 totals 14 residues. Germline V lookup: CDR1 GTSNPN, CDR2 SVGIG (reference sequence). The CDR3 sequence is CAWTAGLPNTEAYF. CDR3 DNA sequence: TGTGCCTGGACCGCGGGACTCCCGAACACTGAAGCTTACTTT.

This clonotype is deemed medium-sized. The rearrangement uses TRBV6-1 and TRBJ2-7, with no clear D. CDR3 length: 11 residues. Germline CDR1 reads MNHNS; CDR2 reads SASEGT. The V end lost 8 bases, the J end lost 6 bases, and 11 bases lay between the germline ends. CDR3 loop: CASYSNPEQYF. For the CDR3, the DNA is TGTGCCAGCTATTCCAATCCCGAGCAGTACTTC.

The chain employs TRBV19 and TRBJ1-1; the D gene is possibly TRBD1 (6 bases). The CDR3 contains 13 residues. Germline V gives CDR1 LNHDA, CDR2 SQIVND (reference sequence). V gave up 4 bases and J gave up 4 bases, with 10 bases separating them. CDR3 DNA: TGTGCCAGTAGTAGACAGGACCCCACTGAAGCTTTCTTT. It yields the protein CASSRQDPTEAFF. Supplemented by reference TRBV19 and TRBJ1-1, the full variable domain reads DGGITQSPKYLFRKEGQNVTLSCEQNLNHDAMYWYRQDPGQGLRLIYYSQIVNDFQKGDIAEGYSVSREKKESFPLTVTSAQKNPTAFYLCASSRQDPTEAFFGQGTRLTVV.

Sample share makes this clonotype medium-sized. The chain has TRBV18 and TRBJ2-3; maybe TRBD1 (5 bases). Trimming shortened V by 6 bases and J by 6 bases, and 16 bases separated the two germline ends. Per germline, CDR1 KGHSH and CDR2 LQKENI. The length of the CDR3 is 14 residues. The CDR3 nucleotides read TGTGCCAGCTCGCACCCTCAGGGATTGGATACGCAGTATTTT. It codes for CASSHPQGLDTQYF.

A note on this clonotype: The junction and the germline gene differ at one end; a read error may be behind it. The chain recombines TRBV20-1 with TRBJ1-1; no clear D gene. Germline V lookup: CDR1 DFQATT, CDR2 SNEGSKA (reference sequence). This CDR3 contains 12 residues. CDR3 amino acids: CGARRSVTEAFF. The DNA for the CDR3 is TGCGGTGCTAGAAGATCGGTGACTGAAGCTTTCTTT.

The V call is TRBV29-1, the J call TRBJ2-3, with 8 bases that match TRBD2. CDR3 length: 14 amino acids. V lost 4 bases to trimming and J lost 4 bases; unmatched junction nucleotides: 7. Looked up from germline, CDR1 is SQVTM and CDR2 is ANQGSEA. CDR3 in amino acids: CSVGRGSGADTQYF. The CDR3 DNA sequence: TGCAGCGTTGGGAGGGGTAGCGGGGCAGATACGCAGTATTTT.

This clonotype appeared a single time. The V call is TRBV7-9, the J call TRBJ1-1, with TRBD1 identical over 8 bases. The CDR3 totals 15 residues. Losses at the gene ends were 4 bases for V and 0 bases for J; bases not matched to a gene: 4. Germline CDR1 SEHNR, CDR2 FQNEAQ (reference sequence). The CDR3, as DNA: TGTGCCAGCAGCTCCGCAGGGGGCGTGAACACTGAAGCTTTCTTT. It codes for CASSSAGGVNTEAFF. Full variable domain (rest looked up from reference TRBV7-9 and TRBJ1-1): DTGVSQNPRHKITKRGQNVTFRCDPISEHNRLYWYRQTLGQGPEFLTYFQNEAQLEKSRLLSDRFSAERPKGSFSTLEIQRTEQGDSAMYLCASSSAGGVNTEAFFGQGTRLTVV.

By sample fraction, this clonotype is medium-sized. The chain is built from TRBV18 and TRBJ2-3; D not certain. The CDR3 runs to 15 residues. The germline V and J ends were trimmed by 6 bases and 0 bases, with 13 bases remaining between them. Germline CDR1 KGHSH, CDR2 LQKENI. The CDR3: CASSLGPISTDTQYF. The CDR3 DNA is TGTGCCAGCTCTCTCGGACCGATAAGCACAGATACGCAGTATTTT.